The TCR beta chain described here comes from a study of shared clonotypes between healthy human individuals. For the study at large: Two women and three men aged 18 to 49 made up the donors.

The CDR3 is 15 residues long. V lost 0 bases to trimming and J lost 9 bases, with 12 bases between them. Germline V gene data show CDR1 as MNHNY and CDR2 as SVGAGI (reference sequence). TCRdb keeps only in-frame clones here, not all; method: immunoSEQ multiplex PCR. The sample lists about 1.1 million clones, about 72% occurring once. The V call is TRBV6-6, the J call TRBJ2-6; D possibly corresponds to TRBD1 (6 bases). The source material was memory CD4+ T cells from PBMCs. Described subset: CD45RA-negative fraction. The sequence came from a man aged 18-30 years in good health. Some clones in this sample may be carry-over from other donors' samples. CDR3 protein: CASSYSGGTLNVLTF. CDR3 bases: TGTGCCAGCAGTTACTCAGGGGGAACCCTCAACGTCCTGACTTTC.